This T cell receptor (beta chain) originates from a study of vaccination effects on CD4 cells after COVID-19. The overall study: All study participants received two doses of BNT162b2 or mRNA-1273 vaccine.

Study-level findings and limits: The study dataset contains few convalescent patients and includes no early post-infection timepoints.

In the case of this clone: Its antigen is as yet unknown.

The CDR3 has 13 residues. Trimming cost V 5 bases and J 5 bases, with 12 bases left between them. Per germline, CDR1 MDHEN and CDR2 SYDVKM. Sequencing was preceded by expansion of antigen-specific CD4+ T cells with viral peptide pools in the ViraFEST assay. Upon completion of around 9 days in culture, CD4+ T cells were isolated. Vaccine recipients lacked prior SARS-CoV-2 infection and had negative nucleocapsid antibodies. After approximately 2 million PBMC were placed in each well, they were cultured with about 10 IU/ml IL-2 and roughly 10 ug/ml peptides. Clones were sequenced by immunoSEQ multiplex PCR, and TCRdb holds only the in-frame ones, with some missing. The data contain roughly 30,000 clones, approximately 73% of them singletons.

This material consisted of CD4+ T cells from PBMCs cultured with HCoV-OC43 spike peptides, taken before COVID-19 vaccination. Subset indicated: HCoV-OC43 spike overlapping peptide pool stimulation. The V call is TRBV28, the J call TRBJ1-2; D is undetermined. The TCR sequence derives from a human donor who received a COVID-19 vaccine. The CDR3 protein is CASSPLISYGYTF. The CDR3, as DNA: TGTGCCAGCAGTCCCCTGATTTCTTATGGCTACACCTTC.